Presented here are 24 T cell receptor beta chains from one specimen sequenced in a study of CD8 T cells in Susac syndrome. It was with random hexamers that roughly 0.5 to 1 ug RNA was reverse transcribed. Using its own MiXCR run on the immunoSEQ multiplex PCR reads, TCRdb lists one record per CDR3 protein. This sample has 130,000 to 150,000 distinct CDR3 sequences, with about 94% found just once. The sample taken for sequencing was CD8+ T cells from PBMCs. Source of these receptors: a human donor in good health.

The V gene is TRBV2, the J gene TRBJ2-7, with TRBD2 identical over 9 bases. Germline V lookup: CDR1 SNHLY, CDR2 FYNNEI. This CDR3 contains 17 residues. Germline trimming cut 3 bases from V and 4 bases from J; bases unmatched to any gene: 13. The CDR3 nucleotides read TGTGCCAGCAGTGAGCTTTACCTAGCGGGACTGGTTTACGAGCAGTACTTC. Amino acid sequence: CASSELYLAGLVYEQYF.

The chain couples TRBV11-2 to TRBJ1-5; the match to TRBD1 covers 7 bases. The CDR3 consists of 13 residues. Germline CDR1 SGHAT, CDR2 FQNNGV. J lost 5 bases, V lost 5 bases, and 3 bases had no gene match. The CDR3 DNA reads TGTGCCAGCAGCACTGGGACAGATCAGCCCCAGCATTTT. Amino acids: CASSTGTDQPQHF.

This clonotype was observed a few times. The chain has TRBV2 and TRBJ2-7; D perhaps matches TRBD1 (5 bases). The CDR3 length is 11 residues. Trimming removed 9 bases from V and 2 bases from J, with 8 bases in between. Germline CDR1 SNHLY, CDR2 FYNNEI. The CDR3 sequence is CASQGTYEQYF. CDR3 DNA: TGTGCCAGTCAGGGAACCTACGAGCAGTACTTC.

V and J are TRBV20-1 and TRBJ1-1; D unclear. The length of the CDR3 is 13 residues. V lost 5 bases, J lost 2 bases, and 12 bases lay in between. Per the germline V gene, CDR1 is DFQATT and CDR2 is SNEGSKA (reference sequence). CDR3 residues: CSALVGGNTEAFF. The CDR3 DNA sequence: TGCAGTGCTTTAGTGGGTGGTAACACTGAAGCTTTCTTT.

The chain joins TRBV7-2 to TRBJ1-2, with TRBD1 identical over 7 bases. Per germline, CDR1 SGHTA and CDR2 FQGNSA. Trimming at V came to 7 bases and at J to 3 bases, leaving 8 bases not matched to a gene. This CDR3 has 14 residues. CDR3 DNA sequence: TGTGCCAGCAACCCGACAGGGCATGACTATGGCTACACCTTC. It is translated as CASNPTGHDYGYTF.

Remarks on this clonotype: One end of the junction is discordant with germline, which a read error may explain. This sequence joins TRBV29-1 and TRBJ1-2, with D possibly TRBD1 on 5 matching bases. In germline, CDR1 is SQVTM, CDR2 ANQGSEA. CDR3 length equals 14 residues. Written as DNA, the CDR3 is TGCAGCGTCGAAGACAGATCAATAAACTATGGCTACACCTTC. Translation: CSVEDRSINYGYTF.

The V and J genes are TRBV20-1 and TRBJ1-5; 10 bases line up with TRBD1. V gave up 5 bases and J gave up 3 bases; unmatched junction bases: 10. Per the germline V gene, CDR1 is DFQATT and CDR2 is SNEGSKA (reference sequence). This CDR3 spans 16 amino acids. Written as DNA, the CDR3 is TGCAGTGCTCTGGACAGGGGGTTTGTTCTCAATCAGCCCCAGCATTTT. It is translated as CSALDRGFVLNQPQHF.

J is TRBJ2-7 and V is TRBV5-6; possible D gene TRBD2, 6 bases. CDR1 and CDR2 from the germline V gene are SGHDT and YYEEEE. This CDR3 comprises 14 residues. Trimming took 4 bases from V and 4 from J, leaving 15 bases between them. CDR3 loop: CASSIRGSVYEQYF. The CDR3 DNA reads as TGTGCCAGCAGCATACGGGGGTCCGTTTACGAGCAGTACTTC.

The CDR3 coding sequence is TGTGCCTGGAAGAAGAACACTGAAGCTTTCTTT. As protein: CAWKKNTEAFF. V gene TRBV30 combines with J gene TRBJ1-1; no clear D gene. With 4 bases removed from V and 1 base from J, the gap between germline ends came to 4 bases. Germline loops: CDR1 GTSNPN, CDR2 SVGIG (reference sequence). The CDR3 is 11 residues long.

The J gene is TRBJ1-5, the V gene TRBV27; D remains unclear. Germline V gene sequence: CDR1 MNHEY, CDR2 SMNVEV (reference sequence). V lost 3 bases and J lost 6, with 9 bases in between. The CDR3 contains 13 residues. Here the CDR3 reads CASSFRGSQPQHF. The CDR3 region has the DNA TGTGCCAGCAGTTTTAGAGGGAGTCAGCCCCAGCATTTT.

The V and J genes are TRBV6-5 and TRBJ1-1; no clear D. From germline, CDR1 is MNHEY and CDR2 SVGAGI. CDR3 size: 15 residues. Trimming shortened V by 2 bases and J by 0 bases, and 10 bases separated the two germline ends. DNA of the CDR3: TGTGCCAGCAGTTACGGTGCGAGCATGAACACTGAAGCTTTCTTT. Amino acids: CASSYGASMNTEAFF.

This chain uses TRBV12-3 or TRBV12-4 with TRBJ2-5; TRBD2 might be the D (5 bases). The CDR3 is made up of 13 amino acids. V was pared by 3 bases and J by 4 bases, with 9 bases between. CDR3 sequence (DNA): TGTGCCAGCAGTTTCTCAAGCGGAGAGACCCAGTACTTC. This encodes CASSFSSGETQYF.

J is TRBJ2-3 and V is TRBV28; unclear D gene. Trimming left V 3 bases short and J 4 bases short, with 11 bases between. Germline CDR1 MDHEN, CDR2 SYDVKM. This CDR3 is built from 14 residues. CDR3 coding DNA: TGTGCCAGCAGTTTGACTCAATGGGCAGATACGCAGTATTTT. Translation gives CASSLTQWADTQYF.

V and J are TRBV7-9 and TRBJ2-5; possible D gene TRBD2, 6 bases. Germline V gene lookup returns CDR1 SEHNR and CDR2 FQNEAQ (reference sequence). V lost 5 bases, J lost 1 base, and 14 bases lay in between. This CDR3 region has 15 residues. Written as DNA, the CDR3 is TGTGCCAGCAGCCCGTTCAGGAGGGCCCAAGAGACCCAGTACTTC. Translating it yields CASSPFRRAQETQYF.

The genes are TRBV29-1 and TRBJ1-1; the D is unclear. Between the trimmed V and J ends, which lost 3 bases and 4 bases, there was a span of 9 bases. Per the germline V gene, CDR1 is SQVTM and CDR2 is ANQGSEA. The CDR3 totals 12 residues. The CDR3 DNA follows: TGCAGCGTTGACTGGGGAGGCACTGAAGCTTTCTTT. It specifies CSVDWGGTEAFF.

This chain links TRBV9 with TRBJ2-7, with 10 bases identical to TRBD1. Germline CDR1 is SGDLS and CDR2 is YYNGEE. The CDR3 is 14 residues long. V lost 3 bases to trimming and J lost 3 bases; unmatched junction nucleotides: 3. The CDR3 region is CASSAGQGDYEQYF. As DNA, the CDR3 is TGTGCCAGCAGCGCAGGACAGGGGGACTACGAGCAGTACTTC.

CDR3 nucleotides: TGTGCCAGCAGCTTTTGGAACAGGGAGGGCCTCGTCACCCATGGCTACACCTTC. Amino acid sequence: CASSFWNREGLVTHGYTF. This chain links TRBV7-8 with TRBJ1-2; D perhaps matches TRBD1 (6 bases). The CDR3 runs 18 residues. V was clipped by 3 bases and J by 6 bases, with 26 bases between them. Germline V gene lookup returns CDR1 SGHVS and CDR2 FQNEAQ.

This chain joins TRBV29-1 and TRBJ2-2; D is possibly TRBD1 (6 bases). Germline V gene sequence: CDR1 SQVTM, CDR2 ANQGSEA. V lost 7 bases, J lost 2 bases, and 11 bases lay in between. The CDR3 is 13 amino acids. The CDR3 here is CSADSDNTGELFF. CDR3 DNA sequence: TGCAGCGCGGACAGCGACAACACCGGGGAGCTGTTTTTT.

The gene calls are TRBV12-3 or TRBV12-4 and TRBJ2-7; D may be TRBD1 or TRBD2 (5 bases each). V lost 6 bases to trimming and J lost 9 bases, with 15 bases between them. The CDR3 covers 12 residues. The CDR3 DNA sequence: TGTGCCAGCAGGCCGATTGAAGGGACGCAGTACTTC. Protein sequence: CASRPIEGTQYF.

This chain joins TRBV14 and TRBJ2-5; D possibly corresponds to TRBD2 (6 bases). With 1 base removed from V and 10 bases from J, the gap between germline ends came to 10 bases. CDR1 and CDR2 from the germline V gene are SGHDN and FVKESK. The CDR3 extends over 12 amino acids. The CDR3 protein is CASSQVGLLQYF. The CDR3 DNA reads TGTGCCAGCAGCCAAGTGGGACTTCTCCAGTACTTC.

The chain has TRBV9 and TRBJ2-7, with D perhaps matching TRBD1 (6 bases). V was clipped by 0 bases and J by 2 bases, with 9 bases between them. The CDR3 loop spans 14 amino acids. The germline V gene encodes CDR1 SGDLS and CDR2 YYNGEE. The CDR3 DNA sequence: TGTGCCAGCAGCGTAGGAACAGGGACCTACGAGCAGTACTTC. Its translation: CASSVGTGTYEQYF. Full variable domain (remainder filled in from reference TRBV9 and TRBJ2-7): DSGVTQTPKHLITATGQRVTLRCSPRSGDLSVYWYQQSLDQGLQFLIQYYNGEERAKGNILERFSAQQFPDLHSELNLSSLELGDSALYFCASSVGTGTYEQYFGPGTRLTVT.

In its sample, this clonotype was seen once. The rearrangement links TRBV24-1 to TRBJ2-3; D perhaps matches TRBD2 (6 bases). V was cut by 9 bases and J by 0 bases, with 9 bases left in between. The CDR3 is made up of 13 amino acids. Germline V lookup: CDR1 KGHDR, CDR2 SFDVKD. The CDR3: CATRGSSTDTQYF. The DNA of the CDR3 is TGTGCCACCCGGGGGTCTAGCACAGATACGCAGTATTTT.

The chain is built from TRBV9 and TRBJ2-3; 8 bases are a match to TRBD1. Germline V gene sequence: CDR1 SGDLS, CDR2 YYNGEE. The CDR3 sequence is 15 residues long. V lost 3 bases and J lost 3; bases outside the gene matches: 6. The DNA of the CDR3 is TGTGCCAGCAGCGCGGGGGACAGGACGACAGATACGCAGTATTTT. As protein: CASSAGDRTTDTQYF.

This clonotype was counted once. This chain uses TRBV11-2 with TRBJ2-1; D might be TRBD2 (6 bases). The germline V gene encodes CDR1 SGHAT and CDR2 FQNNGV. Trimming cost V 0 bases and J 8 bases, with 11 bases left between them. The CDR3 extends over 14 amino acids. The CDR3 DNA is TGTGCCAGCAGCTTAGACGGGAGTGGGTATGAGCAGTTCTTC. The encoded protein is CASSLDGSGYEQFF.